This T cell receptor beta chain was identified in a study of HIV-infected patients and healthy controls. The CDR3 loop spans 14 amino acids. V dropped 4 bases and J dropped 6; count of bases not matched to a gene: 8. CDR1 is LGHDT and CDR2 is YNNKEL in the germline V gene (reference sequence). TCRdb re-analysed the 5' RACE reads in MiXCR, keeping a single row per CDR3 protein. The sample includes almost 65,000 distinct CDR3 sequences, 19% seen only once; the top ten take over 1.1%. There are many counts of this clonotype. The sequencing sample was made of CD4+ T cells from blood. J is TRBJ2-7 and V is TRBV3-1; TRBD1 agrees at 8 bases. This receptor was identified in a human donor in good health. The CDR3 region has the DNA TGTGCCAGCAGCCCACGGACAGGGAAGAGCGAGCAGTACTTC. Its translation is CASSPRTGKSEQYF.